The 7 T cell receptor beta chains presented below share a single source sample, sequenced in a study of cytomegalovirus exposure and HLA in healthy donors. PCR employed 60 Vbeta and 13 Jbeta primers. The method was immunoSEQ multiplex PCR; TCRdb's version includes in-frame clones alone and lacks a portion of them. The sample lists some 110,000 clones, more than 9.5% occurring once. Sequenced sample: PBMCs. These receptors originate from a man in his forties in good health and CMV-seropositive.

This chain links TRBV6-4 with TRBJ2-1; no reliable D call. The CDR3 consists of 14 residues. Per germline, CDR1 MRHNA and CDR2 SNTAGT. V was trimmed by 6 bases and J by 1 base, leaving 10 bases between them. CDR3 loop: CASSQDSSYNEQFF. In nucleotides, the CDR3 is TGTGCCAGCAGCCAAGACTCTTCCTACAATGAGCAGTTCTTC.

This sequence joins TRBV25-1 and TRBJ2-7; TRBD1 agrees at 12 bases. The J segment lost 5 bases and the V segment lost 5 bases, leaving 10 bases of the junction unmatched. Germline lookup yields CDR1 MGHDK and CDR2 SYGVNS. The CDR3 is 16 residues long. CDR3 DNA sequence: TGTGCCAGCAGTTCCGAGGGGACAGGGGGCTACCACGAGCAGTACTTC. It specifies CASSSEGTGGYHEQYF.

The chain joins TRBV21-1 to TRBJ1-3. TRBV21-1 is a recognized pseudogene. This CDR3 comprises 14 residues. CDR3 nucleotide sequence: TGTGCCAGCATCCAAAGAGGAGGTGGAAACACCATATATTTT. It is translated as CASIQRGGGNTIYF.

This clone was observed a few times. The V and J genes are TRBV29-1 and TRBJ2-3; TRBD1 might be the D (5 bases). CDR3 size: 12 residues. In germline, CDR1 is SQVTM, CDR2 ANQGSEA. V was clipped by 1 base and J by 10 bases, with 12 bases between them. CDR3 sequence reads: CSVEAGVGAQYF. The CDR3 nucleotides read TGCAGCGTTGAAGCTGGAGTAGGGGCGCAGTATTTT.

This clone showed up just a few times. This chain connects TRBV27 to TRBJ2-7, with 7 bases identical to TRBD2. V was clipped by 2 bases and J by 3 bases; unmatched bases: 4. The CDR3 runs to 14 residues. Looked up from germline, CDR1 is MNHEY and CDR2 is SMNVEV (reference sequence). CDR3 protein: CASSLAQRDYEQYF. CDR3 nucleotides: TGTGCCAGCAGTTTAGCCCAGCGGGACTACGAGCAGTACTTC.

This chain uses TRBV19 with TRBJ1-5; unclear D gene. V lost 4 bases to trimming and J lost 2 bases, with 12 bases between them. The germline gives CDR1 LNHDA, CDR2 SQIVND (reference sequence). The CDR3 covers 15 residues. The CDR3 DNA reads TGTGCCAGTAGTAACGAGGGCTTTGGCAATCAGCCCCAGCATTTT. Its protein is CASSNEGFGNQPQHF.

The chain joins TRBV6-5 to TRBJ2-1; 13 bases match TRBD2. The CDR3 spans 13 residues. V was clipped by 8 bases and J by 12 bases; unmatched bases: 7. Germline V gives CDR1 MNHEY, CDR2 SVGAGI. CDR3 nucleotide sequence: TGTGCCAGCGCGACTAGCGGGGGGAGGGGGCAGTTCTTC. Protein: CASATSGGRGQFF.